This T cell receptor beta chain was identified during a study of beta chain features in type 1 diabetes. This clone has a handful of counts. Its antigen remains unknown. The whole isolated RNA underwent reverse transcription, so sequencing captured expressed TCRB transcripts. TCRdb's copy holds only in-frame clones and misses some; the assay was immunoSEQ multiplex PCR. The repertoire holds hundreds of thousands of clones, with about 14% as singletons. Broader study findings: Patients and controls would share equally any PCR tilt toward shorter templates.

Sorted CD4+ subsets: naive, central memory, regulatory, stem cell-like memory (CD45RO/CCR7/CD25/CD127/CD95/CD27 panel). Germline CDR1 reads SGHTA; CDR2 reads FQGNSA. This CDR3 region has 17 residues. Trimming took 0 bases from V and 3 from J, leaving 17 bases between them. The sequencing input was central memory CD4+ T cells from blood. The origin of this receptor is a man between 25 and 39 years old in good health. V and J are TRBV7-2 and TRBJ1-1, with D possibly being TRBD1 (6 bases). The CDR3 spells CASSLAPHGTLDTEAFF. As DNA, the CDR3 is TGTGCCAGCAGCTTAGCGCCCCACGGGACATTAGACACTGAAGCTTTCTTT.